This T cell receptor beta chain stems from a study of blood T cell repertoires in COVID-19. Trimming took off 4 bases at V and 0 bases at J, with 10 bases between the two ends. CDR1 and CDR2 (germline): MNHEY, SVGAGI. This CDR3 has 15 residues. Method: immunoSEQ multiplex PCR; TCRdb's copy keeps in-frame clones and lacks some. Of roughly 87,000 clones in the sample, approximately 90% were seen once. This clone was seen a handful of times. The TCR originated in a man aged 55 to 70 with acute or convalescent COVID-19. Material for sequencing was peripheral blood. This sequence joins TRBV6-5 and TRBJ1-3; no definite D call. The CDR3: CASSLDFSSGNTIYF. In nucleotides, the CDR3 is TGTGCCAGCAGTTTAGACTTCAGCTCTGGAAACACCATATATTTT.